These T cell receptor beta chains were read from a single sample in a study of cytomegalovirus exposure and HLA in healthy donors. Only in-frame clones appear in the TCRdb table, and some are missing; sequencing was by immunoSEQ multiplex PCR. In the table there are under 200,000 clones, 79% of which are singletons. Sequencing was carried out using PBMCs. Receptors were obtained from a woman in her thirties in good health and CMV-seropositive. Each CDR3 is given with its conserved first and last residue.

CDR3aa,v_gene
CATSRAGVNTEAFF,TRBV15
CASSLAQLGPYNEQFF,TRBV7-9
CASSLGLAGGGEQFF,TRBV13
CASSYSGANTGELFF,TRBV4-1
CASSPPTASGEPVLGANVLTF,TRBV9
CASSFFAGMNTEAFF,TRBV7-9
CASRPLGRYYGYTF,TRBV25-1
CASSQFSGRANQPQHF,TRBV10-2
CASSPGAGAGNEQFF,TRBV4-3
CASSLTGSYEQYF,TRBV27
CASSSDRNQPQHF,TRBV7-8
CAAGQGNSPLHF,TRBV19
CASRTLVSEQFF,TRBV2
CASSPVEGRLGANVLTF,TRBV7-9
CASSSGQGIRETQYF,TRBV5-4
CSVRGGLDGYTF,TRBV29-1
CASSLVFGDEQYF,TRBV27
CASSSEDRPQHF,TRBV7-9
CASSLGTGDGANVLTF,TRBV11-3
CASSQPGTGTNTGELFF,TRBV23-1
CASRPGLAGGNQETQYF,TRBV5-8
CASTPGEINYGYTF,TRBV6-6
CASSEDRVSGRTNEQFF,TRBV2
CASQGNTNTGELFF,TRBV6-5
CASSQDRRGLGYTF,TRBV4-3
CASSSRGSSYEQYF,TRBV27
CATGRGANTEAFF,TRBV18
CASSLANRGLETQYF,TRBV5-1
CASSPGQNAYGYTF,TRBV7-9
CASSLGREGMQYF,TRBV11-2
CASSPNPDRGRHGYTF,TRBV9
CSVGQVGAEAFF,TRBV29-1
CASSDRQGPTGELFF,TRBV6-4
CASSEGRDHSNQPQHF,TRBV4-1
CASGDRDRGRGEKLFF,TRBV4-3
CAISDGTRSRYNEQFF,TRBV10-3
CASSLTAGSYNEQFF,TRBV27
CASSVGGGGSYEQYF,TRBV9
CASSLAGPPDTQYF,TRBV5-1
CASSQGSRAVGEQFF,TRBV4-3
CASSSSVGQALYEQYF,TRBV27